The 21 T cell receptor beta chains listed next were all sequenced from one sample in a study of blood T cell repertoires in COVID-19. Data came from immunoSEQ multiplex PCR; TCRdb stores just in-frame clones and leaves some out. The sample shows about 73,000 clones, about 80% of them seen only once. Sequencing was carried out using peripheral blood. The origin of the receptors is a human donor in a cohort sampled during active COVID-19.

This chain links TRBV3-1 (or the pseudogene TRBV3-2) with TRBJ2-7; 8 bases fit TRBD1. V dropped 2 bases and J dropped 3; count of bases not matched to a gene: 3. The CDR3 length is 14 residues. Germline V gene lookup returns CDR1 LGHDT and CDR2 YNNKEL (reference sequence). CDR3 protein: CASSQKDRGYEQYF. CDR3 DNA: TGTGCCAGCAGCCAAAAAGACAGGGGCTACGAGCAGTACTTC.

Remarks on this clone: Additional DNA sequences in this sample encode the identical CDR3. The V and J genes are TRBV29-1 and TRBJ2-7, with 9 bases fitting TRBD1. Germline V CDR1 and CDR2: SQVTM, ANQGSEA. J lost 2 bases, V lost 5 bases, and 1 base had no gene match. CDR3 length: 12 residues. CDR3 protein: CSVRTGAYEQYF. DNA for the CDR3: TGCAGCGTTCGGACAGGGGCCTACGAGCAGTACTTC.

The rearrangement joins TRBV3-1 (or the pseudogene TRBV3-2) to TRBJ1-4; D gene unclear. CDR1 is LGHDT and CDR2 is YNNKEL in the germline V gene (reference sequence). Trimming shortened V by 0 bases and J by 4 bases, and 9 bases separated the two germline ends. The CDR3 loop spans 15 amino acids. CDR3 DNA: TGTGCCAGCAGCCAAGACCCGGGATTTAATGAAAAACTGTTTTTT. The encoded protein is CASSQDPGFNEKLFF.

This rearrangement joins TRBV5-1 to TRBJ1-1; tentatively, D is TRBD1 (6 bases). V was shortened by 4 bases and J by 4 bases, with 14 bases between the two germline ends. The CDR3 consists of 14 residues. Germline loops: CDR1 SGHRS, CDR2 YFSETQ. DNA for the CDR3: TGCGCCAGCAGCGACCTCAGGGGTAGCACTGAAGCTTTCTTT. This gives the protein CASSDLRGSTEAFF.

This chain connects TRBV7-9 to TRBJ2-1; 12 bases align to TRBD1. CDR1 and CDR2 from the germline V gene are SEHNR and FQNEAQ (reference sequence). This CDR3 has 16 amino acids. V lost 1 base to trimming and J lost 6 bases; unmatched junction nucleotides: 4. Here the CDR3 reads CASSLGMGQGANEQFF. In nucleotides, the CDR3 is TGTGCCAGCAGCTTAGGGATGGGACAGGGGGCCAATGAGCAGTTCTTC.

The chain carries TRBV4-2 and TRBJ2-7, with 7 positions matching TRBD1. The V segment lost 0 bases and the J segment 1 base; nucleotides outside the gene matches: 6. The CDR3 loop spans 16 amino acids. The germline V gene encodes CDR1 LGHNA and CDR2 YNFKEQ. In nucleotides, the CDR3 is TGTGCCAGCAGCCAAGAGTACCCGGGACAGTCCTACGAGCAGTACTTC. It encodes CASSQEYPGQSYEQYF.

The chain employs TRBV3-1 (or the pseudogene TRBV3-2) and TRBJ2-1, with TRBD2 as a possible D gene (6 bases). The germline gives CDR1 LGHDT, CDR2 YNNKEL (reference sequence). This CDR3 has 15 residues. Trimming pared 0 bases from V and 3 bases from J, leaving 9 bases between. Here the CDR3 reads CASSQDGGYYNEQFF. The CDR3 DNA is TGTGCCAGCAGCCAAGATGGGGGGTACTACAATGAGCAGTTCTTC.

The chain combines TRBV7-9 with TRBJ1-1, with D unclear. Germline V CDR1 and CDR2: SEHNR, FQNEAQ (reference sequence). The CDR3 contains 13 residues. The V gene lost 5 bases and the J gene lost 1 base, with 8 bases spanning the gap. The DNA for the CDR3 is TGTGCCAGCAGCGCCGGGTCGAACACTGAAGCTTTCTTT. Protein product: CASSAGSNTEAFF.

This rearrangement joins TRBV2 to TRBJ2-1; 8 nucleotides line up with TRBD2. Germline V gene lookup returns CDR1 SNHLY and CDR2 FYNNEI. The CDR3 runs 14 residues. V shed 11 bases and J 6 bases; nucleotides not matched to a gene: 12. In nucleotides, the CDR3 is TGTGCCTCCATGCCGGGGGGGCCTAGCAATGAGCAGTTCTTC. It translates to CASMPGGPSNEQFF.

Here the CDR3 reads CAISEFGEKLFF. The CDR3 DNA reads TGTGCCATCAGTGAGTTCGGTGAAAAACTGTTTTTT. This chain connects TRBV10-3 to TRBJ1-4, with D hard to call. The CDR3 is made up of 12 amino acids. V shed 1 base and J shed 7 bases, with 4 bases lying between them. Germline CDR1 ENHRY, CDR2 SYGVKD.

The chain couples TRBV6-1 to TRBJ1-6, with 8 bases identical to TRBD1. The CDR3 is 14 residues long. CDR1 is MNHNS, CDR2 SASEGT, per germline. Losses at the gene ends were 5 bases for V and 8 bases for J; bases not matched to a gene: 5. CDR3 DNA sequence: TGTGCCAGCAGTTGGACAGGGTCGGATTCACCCCTCCACTTT. Its translation: CASSWTGSDSPLHF.

Remarks on this clone: Other DNA sequences in this specimen translate into the identical CDR3. V usage is TRBV11-2 and J usage is TRBJ2-1; 8 bases align to TRBD1. Per germline, CDR1 SGHAT and CDR2 FQNNGV. This CDR3 has 15 residues. V gave up 5 bases and J gave up 3 bases; unmatched junction bases: 6. CDR3 DNA: TGTGCCAGCAGCCACGGACAGGGTAGCTACAATGAGCAGTTCTTC. As protein: CASSHGQGSYNEQFF.

The rearrangement joins TRBV6-1 to TRBJ1-2; tentatively, D is TRBD1 (6 bases). Germline CDR1 MNHNS, CDR2 SASEGT. The CDR3 has 15 residues. Trimming shortened V by 0 bases and J by 2 bases, and 10 bases separated the two germline ends. CDR3 bases: TGTGCCAGCAGTGAAGCCTGGGACACCAACTATGGCTACACCTTC. It encodes CASSEAWDTNYGYTF.

This rearrangement joins TRBV3-1 (or the pseudogene TRBV3-2) to TRBJ2-7, with 15 bases that match TRBD2. Germline-derived CDR1 and CDR2 are LGHDT and YNNKEL (reference sequence). This CDR3 is built from 16 residues. Trimming cost V 3 bases and J 6 bases; bases outside gene matches: 6. CDR3 sequence: CASSQRTSGGASEQYF. Here the CDR3 DNA reads TGTGCCAGCAGCCAGAGGACTAGCGGGGGGGCCAGCGAGCAGTACTTC.

This rearrangement joins TRBV6-5 to TRBJ2-5; the D gene is possibly TRBD2 (6 bases). Germline V gives CDR1 MNHEY, CDR2 SVGAGI. Trimming removed 5 bases at V and 7 bases at J, with 8 bases between. The CDR3 contains 11 residues. CDR3 DNA: TGTGCCAGCAGTCCCGGGGGGACCCAGTACTTC. It codes for CASSPGGTQYF.

The chain couples TRBV5-6 to TRBJ2-6, with 7 bases aligning to TRBD2. Germline CDR1 and CDR2: SGHDT and YYEEEE. V was clipped by 0 bases and J by 0 bases; unmatched bases: 6. CDR3 size: 18 residues. The CDR3 sequence is CASSLAGGYFSGANVLTF. The CDR3 nucleotides are TGTGCCAGCAGCTTGGCCGGGGGGTATTTCTCTGGGGCCAACGTCCTGACTTTC.

The rearrangement joins TRBV19 to TRBJ1-1, with a tentative D call TRBD1 (5 bases). Germline loops: CDR1 LNHDA, CDR2 SQIVND (reference sequence). The germline V and J ends were trimmed by 6 bases and 1 base, with 12 bases remaining between them. The CDR3 loop spans 14 amino acids. In DNA form, the CDR3 reads TGTGCCAGTAGCAACGGGGGTTGGAACACTGAAGCTTTCTTT. Protein: CASSNGGWNTEAFF.

This clone was detected a few times. V gene TRBV21-1 combines with J gene TRBJ2-2; whether TRBD2, the table's D call, matches the DNA was not checked. TRBV21-1 is annotated as a pseudogene. The CDR3 contains 21 residues. CDR3 region: CASSKELTGTSGGGNTGELFF. For the CDR3, the DNA is TGTGCCAGCAGCAAAGAGCTCACCGGGACTAGCGGGGGAGGTAACACCGGGGAGCTGTTTTTT.

The rearrangement joins TRBV12-5 to TRBJ2-1; TRBD2 matches 15 bases. This CDR3 has 15 amino acids. With 1 base clipped from V and 12 bases from J, the junction kept 4 bases outside the gene matches. The germline CDR1 and CDR2 sequences are LGHNT and FRNRAP. The CDR3 coding sequence is TGTGCTAGTGGTTTGGCGGGACTAGCGGGGGGTTGGCAGTTCTTC. Translated: CASGLAGLAGGWQFF.

The CDR3 loop is CASSQDGPSLATGELFF. The CDR3 coding sequence is TGTGCCAGCAGCCAAGACGGACCTAGCCTGGCCACCGGGGAGCTGTTTTTT. The rearrangement uses TRBV4-2 and TRBJ2-2; possible D gene TRBD2, 5 bases. The CDR3 consists of 17 residues. The V gene's germline CDR1 is LGHNA and CDR2 YNFKEQ. V dropped 0 bases and J dropped 4 bases, with 15 bases sitting between them.

This sequence joins TRBV7-3 and TRBJ2-1; D possibly corresponds to TRBD2 (5 bases). Trimming cost V 0 bases and J 0 bases, with 9 bases left between them. This CDR3 comprises 16 residues. The germline gives CDR1 SGHTA, CDR2 FQGTGA. CDR3 sequence reads: CASSLTPLDSYNEQFF. CDR3 bases: TGTGCCAGCAGCTTAACCCCACTAGACTCCTACAATGAGCAGTTCTTC.